This record concerns one T cell receptor (beta chain) sequence. Assay: immunoSEQ multiplex PCR; the TCRdb copy retains only in-frame clones and omits some. The data contain 65,000 to 85,000 clones, 94% of them singletons. This record belongs to a study of technical replicates of blood from a few donors. The CDR3 is 19 residues long. J was trimmed by 1 base and V by 5 bases; bases with no gene match: 15. Germline lookup yields CDR1 SGHTA and CDR2 FQGTGA. The sequencing sample was made of T cells isolated from PBMCs. This clonotype was sampled from a human donor in good health. The chain uses TRBV7-3 and TRBJ2-3, with 10 bases matching TRBD1. CDR3 bases: TGTGCCAGCAGCATAGTACCGGGACAGGGGATGATAGGCACAGATACGCAGTATTTT. As protein: CASSIVPGQGMIGTDTQYF. The full variable domain, in which reference TRBV7-3 and TRBJ2-3 provide the parts outside the CDR3, is GAGVSQTPSNKVTEKGKYVELRCDPISGHTALYWYRQSLGQGPEFLIYFQGTGAADDSGLPNDRFFAVRPEGSVSTLKIQRTERGDSAVYLCASSIVPGQGMIGTDTQYFGPGTRLTVL.